Detailed here is one T cell receptor beta chain. Its specificity is not known. Researchers gathered lesional scalp punch biopsies and peripheral blood from patients with alopecia areata. This entry comes from a study of CD8+ T cells in alopecia areata. Findings and limits, study-wide: Greater clonality was observed in lesional scalp samples, especially alopecia totalis/universalis, versus normal scalp. Compared with mice, patients displayed less clear TCR sharing, possibly for HLA-related reasons. When scalp samples are sequenced, resident alphabeta T cells of normal skin are also captured.

Extraction of RNA preceded its reverse transcription into cDNA, which served as the sequencing template. Clones were read by immunoSEQ multiplex PCR, and TCRdb kept only the in-frame ones, dropping some. The sample gives over 85,000 clones, around 45% of which show up once; 1% to 1.5% is in the top ten. The sequenced sample was CD4+ T cells sorted from blood. The receptor's source is a human donor with alopecia areata.

The CDR3 DNA follows: TGTGCCAGTAGTATACTCGGAGAGACCCAGTACTTC. It specifies CASSILGETQYF. The V gene is TRBV19, the J gene TRBJ2-5; D gene unclear. Germline V CDR1 and CDR2: LNHDA, SQIVND (reference sequence). V was trimmed by 2 bases and J by 4 bases, leaving 5 bases between them. The CDR3 is made up of 12 amino acids.